This T cell receptor beta chain came from a study of OX40 agonist ivuxolimab in advanced cancers. Background for the entire study: Ivuxolimab was an agonistic, fully human IgG2 monoclonal antibody directed against OX40 (CD134), a costimulatory receptor. Intravenous ivuxolimab was administered to patients every 2 weeks at six dose levels: 0.01, 0.1, 0.3, 1.5, 3 and 10 mg/kg. Of the approximately 54 patients in dose escalation, some 20 had hepatocellular carcinoma, roughly 15 had melanoma, 9 had renal cell carcinoma and 9 had head and neck cancer. In the dose-escalation cohort, 82.7% of patients were male, and the mean age was approximately 55 years, with a range of roughly 20 to 79. Patients were allowed to have had prior anti-PD-1, anti-PD-L1 or anti-CTLA-4 therapy, and 30% to 40% of the dose-escalation patients had previously received checkpoint inhibitors. Three dose-escalation patients achieved partial responses, one with hepatocellular carcinoma and two with cutaneous melanoma. Peripheral TCRbeta sequencing aimed to test whether ivuxolimab altered TCR sequence diversity and caused clonal T-cell expansion. The paper covers the monotherapy dose-escalation part of the phase I ivuxolimab trial, which included N ≈ 50 patients. Findings and caveats that apply to the study as a whole: Partial responders in the 0.1-3.0 mg/kg groups had among the lowest normalized peripheral clonal expansion, especially among CD8+ T cells. The antigen specificity of the peripheral T cells that underwent clonal expansion was not determined. Low levels of normalized T-cell clonal expansion were also seen in some patients who did not respond. After ivuxolimab, expanded clones were on average more numerous among CD8+ T cells than among CD4+ T cells. At doses from 0.1 to 3.0 mg/kg, clonal expansion was seen in both CD4+ and CD8+ blood T cells between baseline and week 6.

The germline V gene yields MNHEY for CDR1 and SVGAGI for CDR2. The V and J ends are trimmed by 2 bases and 7 bases, leaving 9 bases between them. Its CDR3 holds 13 amino acids, cysteine through phenylalanine. Of the read, only the CDR3 DNA is kept; its 39 bases are in frame from base 1. Patients with a history of autoimmune disease or receiving systemic immunosuppression were excluded from the trial. Peripheral blood for TCR sequencing was collected from all dose cohorts at baseline, on cycle 4 day 1, and on cycle 7 day 1. Samples came from an open-label, multicenter, first-in-human phase I dose-escalation trial of ivuxolimab. Adults with locally advanced or metastatic melanoma, renal cell, hepatocellular, or head and neck squamous cell carcinoma were enrolled in the trial. Before TCR sequencing, CD4+ T cells and CD8+ T cells were sorted from peripheral blood as separate populations. For sequencing of the TCRbeta CDR3 region, genomic DNA was extracted from the sorted cells. The immunoSEQ Assay was used for sequencing of TCRbeta CDR3 regions. TCRdb limited this immuneACCESS table to in-frame rearrangements with V and J called. A share of clones is missing; checked studies link under half to unresolved V genes, and the rest is unexplained. The sample profile shows approximately 54,000 clones; approximately 89% of them were found once. Of the sample, 8% to 10% falls within the top ten clones.

Comment on this clone: Its specific antigen is unknown. No much larger clonotype is one base removed from it; base qualities were not supplied.

The rearranged segments are TRBV6-5 and TRBJ2-1; the D gene is perhaps TRBD1, from 6 matching bases. The receptor's source is an adult with an advanced solid tumor such as melanoma, head and neck, liver or kidney cancer. Here the sequenced sample was CD4+ or CD8+ T cells sorted from blood, taken in a trial of the OX40 agonist ivuxolimab. The CDR3: CASSYGQTNEQFF. DNA sequence: TGTGCCAGCAGTTACGGACAGACTAATGAGCAGTTCTTC.